The 31 T cell receptor beta chains below all came from one sample that was sequenced in a study of blood T cell repertoires in COVID-19. Method: immunoSEQ multiplex PCR; TCRdb's copy keeps in-frame clones and lacks some. Found here are around 250,000 clones, 80% to 90% of them singletons; the top ten hold 2.5% to 4%. The sequenced material came from PBMCs or T cells enriched from blood (not recorded which). The receptors derive from a woman between 40 and 55 years old who had been exposed to COVID-19.

The chain has TRBV7-9 and TRBJ1-2; D call uncertain. This CDR3 has 14 residues. Germline loops: CDR1 SEHNR, CDR2 FQNEAQ (reference sequence). The V end was cut by 1 base, the J end by 4 bases, with 10 bases between. The CDR3 reads CASSLEFSTYGYTF. As DNA, the CDR3 is TGTGCCAGCAGCTTAGAGTTTAGCACCTATGGCTACACCTTC.

Note on this clone: Relative to the germline gene, one junction end is altered; a read error may explain this. The rearrangement uses TRBV24-1 and TRBJ1-1; D is possibly TRBD1 (6 bases). Germline V CDR1 and CDR2: KGHDR, SFDVKD. The CDR3 is made up of 12 amino acids. Written as DNA, the CDR3 is TGTGCCACCAGTGTCTTAAGGAACAGGGTGGGCTTT. Amino acid sequence: CATSVLRNRVGF.

This chain connects TRBV4-2 to TRBJ1-2; D possibly corresponds to TRBD1 (6 bases). Germline CDR1 and CDR2: LGHNA and YNFKEQ. The CDR3 is 16 amino acids. V lost 0 bases, J lost 2 bases, and 13 bases lay in between. CDR3: CASSQDILGANYGYTF. In nucleotides, the CDR3 is TGTGCCAGCAGCCAAGATATATTGGGGGCGAACTATGGCTACACCTTC.

The chain recombines TRBV12-3 or TRBV12-4 with TRBJ1-2; D is unresolved. Trimming took off 6 bases at V and 7 bases at J, with 15 bases between the two ends. This CDR3 has 13 amino acids. DNA for the CDR3: TGTGCCAGCAGCCTGGGAGTTGTAAGTGGCTACACCTTC. This translates into CASSLGVVSGYTF.

CDR3 nucleotide sequence: TGTGCCAGCAGCGAGACAGGGCCCACTGAAGCTTTCTTT. It is translated as CASSETGPTEAFF. This chain uses TRBV7-9 with TRBJ1-1, with 7 bases fitting TRBD1. Germline V gives CDR1 SEHNR, CDR2 FQNEAQ (reference sequence). The CDR3 has 13 residues. With 5 bases clipped from V and 4 bases from J, the junction kept 4 bases outside the gene matches. The full variable domain, rest sourced from reference TRBV7-9 and TRBJ1-1, is DTGVSQNPRHKITKRGQNVTFRCDPISEHNRLYWYRQTLGQGPEFLTYFQNEAQLEKSRLLSDRFSAERPKGSFSTLEIQRTEQGDSAMYLCASSETGPTEAFFGQGTRLTVV.

The chain is built from TRBV2 and TRBJ1-2, with D uncertain. The CDR3 length is 14 residues. Between the trimmed V and J ends, which lost 0 bases and 8 bases, there was a span of 13 bases. Germline V gene sequence: CDR1 SNHLY, CDR2 FYNNEI. The CDR3 nucleotides are TGTGCCAGCAGTGAAGCGTGGGTGGGCTGGGGCTACACCTTC. Translation gives CASSEAWVGWGYTF.

The chain joins TRBV11-3 to TRBJ1-6, with D perhaps matching TRBD1 (5 bases). Germline lookup yields CDR1 SGHNT and CDR2 YENEEA. The CDR3 runs to 15 residues. V lost 6 bases and J lost 8, with 17 bases in between. The CDR3, as DNA: TGTGCCAGCAGAGCCGATAGAAGGGGTTATTCACCCCTCCACTTT. This encodes CASRADRRGYSPLHF.

The chain uses TRBV7-6 and TRBJ1-1; TRBD1 matches at 8 bases. The CDR3 contains 15 residues. The germline gives CDR1 SGHVS, CDR2 FNYEAQ. Unmatched junction bases numbered 5, after V lost 5 bases and J lost 0 bases. DNA for the CDR3: TGTGCCAGCAGCGAAACAGGGGGAATGAACACTGAAGCTTTCTTT. Translated: CASSETGGMNTEAFF.

This chain connects TRBV3-1 (or the pseudogene TRBV3-2) to TRBJ1-2; no clear D. The germline CDR1 and CDR2 sequences are LGHDT and YNNKEL (reference sequence). Trimming removed 4 bases from V and 2 bases from J, with 5 bases in between. The CDR3 runs to 12 residues. CDR3 residues: CASSLQNYGYTF. The CDR3 nucleotides are TGTGCCAGCAGCCTTCAGAACTATGGCTACACCTTC.

V gene TRBV5-6 combines with J gene TRBJ1-6, with a weak D call TRBD1 (6 bases). V lost 2 bases, J lost 6 bases, and 18 bases lay in between. Germline CDR1 SGHDT, CDR2 YYEEEE. This CDR3 contains 17 residues. CDR3 sequence: CASSFYSGTTVNSPLHF. CDR3 nucleotide sequence: TGTGCCAGCAGCTTCTACTCCGGGACAACCGTTAATTCACCCCTCCACTTT.

V gene TRBV7-9 combines with J gene TRBJ1-2; the D is unclear. The CDR3 consists of 15 residues. The V end was cut by 2 bases, the J end by 0 bases, with 10 bases between. Germline CDR1 is SEHNR and CDR2 is FQNEAQ (reference sequence). For the CDR3, the DNA is TGTGCCAGCAGCTTATCGGAGAAAGCTAACTATGGCTACACCTTC. This sequence encodes CASSLSEKANYGYTF.

This clone was counted a few times. V and J are TRBV7-9 and TRBJ2-1; 7 bases align to TRBD2. The CDR3 is made up of 19 amino acids. The germline gives CDR1 SEHNR, CDR2 FQNEAQ (reference sequence). V shed 5 bases and J 9 bases; nucleotides not matched to a gene: 25. The CDR3 spells CASSPQRSTQRGVRGEQFF. CDR3 DNA: TGTGCCAGCAGCCCCCAGAGAAGCACCCAGCGGGGTGTCCGGGGTGAGCAGTTCTTC. Looking up the rest from reference TRBV7-9 and TRBJ2-1 gives the full variable domain: DTGVSQNPRHKITKRGQNVTFRCDPISEHNRLYWYRQTLGQGPEFLTYFQNEAQLEKSRLLSDRFSAERPKGSFSTLEIQRTEQGDSAMYLCASSPQRSTQRGVRGEQFFGPGTRLTVL.

CDR3 coding DNA: TGTGCCAGCAGTTTTAGGGGAAGGGATGGCTACACCTTC. It encodes CASSFRGRDGYTF. The V and J genes are TRBV28 and TRBJ1-2; D is perhaps TRBD1 (5 bases). The CDR3 covers 13 residues. Germline CDR1 reads MDHEN; CDR2 reads SYDVKM. Trimming shortened V by 3 bases and J by 6 bases, and 11 bases separated the two germline ends.

CDR3: CAWSTGTVAQHF. CDR3 DNA sequence: TGTGCCTGGAGCACAGGGACGGTAGCCCAGCATTTT. The chain combines TRBV30 with TRBJ1-5, with D perhaps TRBD1 (6 bases). V was pared by 3 bases and J by 11 bases, with 14 bases between. This CDR3 has 12 amino acids. CDR1 is GTSNPN and CDR2 is SVGIG in the germline V gene (reference sequence). The entire variable domain, with the rest obtained from reference TRBV30 and TRBJ1-5, is as follows: SQTIHQWPATLVQPVGSPLSLECTVEGTSNPNLYWYRQAAGRGLQLLFYSVGIGQISSEVPQNLSASRPQDRQFILSSKKLLLSDSGFYLCAWSTGTVAQHFGDGTRLSIL.

This clone came up once. The chain recombines TRBV6-5 with TRBJ1-2, with 10 nucleotides matching TRBD1. This CDR3 contains 16 residues. V trimming: 2 bases; J trimming: 3 bases; junction bases outside the gene matches: 6. Per germline, CDR1 MNHEY and CDR2 SVGAGI. In DNA form, the CDR3 reads TGTGCCAGCAGTTACACCGGGACAGGGGATTACTATGGCTACACCTTC. Translated, it gives CASSYTGTGDYYGYTF.

This clone was detected only once. The chain carries TRBV27 and TRBJ2-2; D possibly corresponds to TRBD2 (6 bases). The V end lost 1 base, the J end lost 4 bases, and 10 bases lay between the germline ends. CDR3 length: 15 residues. Germline V gene sequence: CDR1 MNHEY, CDR2 SMNVEV (reference sequence). The CDR3 coding sequence is TGTGCCAGCAGTTTATTCTCCGGGGGCACCGGGGAGCTGTTTTTT. Amino acid sequence: CASSLFSGGTGELFF.

V usage is TRBV19 and J usage is TRBJ2-1; perhaps TRBD1 as D (5 bases). The germline CDR1 and CDR2 sequences are LNHDA and SQIVND (reference sequence). V shed 1 base and J shed 5 bases, with 15 bases lying between them. This CDR3 has 16 amino acids. The DNA of the CDR3 is TGTGCCAGTAGTATAGTGTCAGGGATACTTAACAATGAGCAGTTCTTC. This encodes CASSIVSGILNNEQFF.

The gene calls are TRBV5-1 and TRBJ2-5; weak D call: TRBD2 (6 bases). The V gene's germline CDR1 is SGHRS and CDR2 YFSETQ. Trimming pared 4 bases from V and 7 bases from J, leaving 23 bases between. The CDR3 extends over 16 amino acids. The CDR3 spells CASSPGDAGRAGTQYF. The DNA for the CDR3 is TGCGCCAGCAGCCCGGGGGACGCTGGCAGGGCCGGGACCCAGTACTTC.

This chain connects TRBV28 to TRBJ2-1, with D possibly being TRBD2 (7 bases). Trimming removed 5 bases from V and 0 bases from J, with 11 bases in between. This CDR3 region has 15 residues. Germline V lookup: CDR1 MDHEN, CDR2 SYDVKM. The chain's CDR3 is CASSPGGSSYNEQFF. The DNA for the CDR3 is TGTGCCAGCAGTCCGGGGGGCAGCTCCTACAATGAGCAGTTCTTC.

V and J are TRBV4-1 and TRBJ1-3, with unresolved D. V was shortened by 4 bases and J by 0 bases, with 7 bases between the two germline ends. The CDR3 spans 14 residues. Germline loops: CDR1 MGHRA, CDR2 YSYEKL. The CDR3 sequence is CASSPVNSGNTIYF. CDR3 DNA: TGCGCCAGCAGCCCGGTGAACTCTGGAAACACCATATATTTT.

In nucleotides, the CDR3 is TGTGCCAGCAGTGGACACCCCAATCAGCCCCAGCATTTT. The encoded protein is CASSGHPNQPQHF. This chain uses TRBV5-5 with TRBJ1-5; maybe TRBD1 (5 bases). Germline CDR1 reads SGHKS; CDR2 reads YYEKEE (reference sequence). The CDR3 sequence is 13 residues long. V lost 5 bases and J lost 3, with 9 bases in between.

The chain combines TRBV6-5 with TRBJ1-1, with D unclear. The germline V gene encodes CDR1 MNHEY and CDR2 SVGAGI. The CDR3 is 14 amino acids. V was shortened by 4 bases and J by 11 bases, with 20 bases between the two germline ends. The CDR3 bases are TGTGCCAGCAGTTCTAACAAAGCCAGTAGCCTGGCTTTCTTT. This encodes CASSSNKASSLAFF.

J is TRBJ1-1 and V is TRBV6-5, with TRBD1 matching over 8 bases. The CDR3 contains 15 residues. V dropped 7 bases and J dropped 0; count of bases not matched to a gene: 7. Germline CDR1 reads MNHEY; CDR2 reads SVGAGI. In DNA, the CDR3 is TGTGCCAGCAACGGCCGGACAGGGCTGAACACTGAAGCTTTCTTT. This codes for CASNGRTGLNTEAFF.

This clone has only one observation. The chain carries TRBV12-5 and TRBJ1-6; D may be TRBD1 (5 bases). CDR1 is LGHNT, CDR2 FRNRAP, per germline. Deletions cut 0 bases from V and 6 bases from J, with 9 bases between. CDR3 size: 15 residues. CDR3 DNA: TGTGCTAGTGGTTTGGTAGGGGCCGTTAATTCACCCCTCCACTTT. Amino acids: CASGLVGAVNSPLHF.

The chain has TRBV19 and TRBJ1-5; TRBD1 matches 9 bases. Unmatched junction bases numbered 6, after V lost 8 bases and J lost 4 bases. Germline V gene lookup returns CDR1 LNHDA and CDR2 SQIVND (reference sequence). The CDR3 totals 14 residues. DNA for the CDR3: TGTGCCAGTTTTTTGGGACAGGGTAATCAGCCCCAGCATTTT. This gives the protein CASFLGQGNQPQHF. Full variable domain (outside the CDR3, taken from reference TRBV19 and TRBJ1-5): DGGITQSPKYLFRKEGQNVTLSCEQNLNHDAMYWYRQDPGQGLRLIYYSQIVNDFQKGDIAEGYSVSREKKESFPLTVTSAQKNPTAFYLCASFLGQGNQPQHFGDGTRLSIL.

The J gene is TRBJ1-4, the V gene TRBV14, with D hard to call. The CDR3 runs to 14 residues. Germline V CDR1 and CDR2: SGHDN, FVKESK. Trimming took off 4 bases at V and 7 bases at J, with 13 bases between the two ends. Here the CDR3 DNA reads TGTGCCAGCAGCCCCCCATGGAGGGCTGAAAAACTGTTTTTT. The encoded protein is CASSPPWRAEKLFF.

The gene calls are TRBV7-2 and TRBJ2-3, with 8 positions matching TRBD2. Trimming at V came to 5 bases and at J to 10 bases, leaving 5 bases not matched to a gene. Germline assignment: CDR1 SGHTA and CDR2 FQGNSA. This CDR3 has 12 amino acids. CDR3 coding DNA: TGTGCCAGCAGCCGCAGCGGGGGCCCGCAGTATTTT. Its translation is CASSRSGGPQYF.

The chain uses TRBV7-9 and TRBJ1-5; no definite D call. The CDR3 totals 13 residues. Germline V gives CDR1 SEHNR, CDR2 FQNEAQ (reference sequence). The V gene lost 1 base and the J gene lost 3 bases, with 4 bases spanning the gap. The CDR3, as DNA: TGTGCCAGCAGCTTAGGACTCAATCAGCCCCAGCATTTT. This codes for CASSLGLNQPQHF.

V is TRBV19 and J is TRBJ1-5; 8 bases are a match to TRBD1. Germline loops: CDR1 LNHDA, CDR2 SQIVND (reference sequence). The CDR3 is made up of 16 amino acids. After removal of 5 bases from V and 3 bases from J, the junction contained 9 bases not matched to a gene. The CDR3 here is CASSVPDRGYNQPQHF. The CDR3 DNA follows: TGTGCCAGTAGTGTCCCCGACAGGGGATACAATCAGCCCCAGCATTTT.

The chain joins TRBV28 to TRBJ1-2; 7 bases match TRBD1. This CDR3 contains 15 residues. The V and J ends lost 2 bases and 4 bases, in that order; junction bases with no gene match: 7. Germline values: CDR1 MDHEN, CDR2 SYDVKM. CDR3 DNA: TGTGCCAGCAGTTTAGTATCCAGGGGGGCCTATGGCTACACCTTC. Protein product: CASSLVSRGAYGYTF.

The rearrangement uses TRBV5-8 and TRBJ1-6; a possible D gene is TRBD1 (6 bases). The germline V gene encodes CDR1 SGHTS and CDR2 YDEGEE. The V end was cut by 0 bases, the J end by 10 bases, with 14 bases between. The CDR3 contains 15 residues. For the CDR3, the DNA is TGTGCCAGCAGCTTGGAGGGCAGGGGATTCTCACCCCTCCACTTT. It is translated as CASSLEGRGFSPLHF.